This paragraph covers one T cell receptor beta chain sequence. Authors' methods: Researchers report that nucleated cell counts were estimated from reference gene primer amplification. This table comes from immunoSEQ multiplex PCR, and its TCRdb copy is limited to in-frame clones, with some not included. The V and J calls and clone size are taken from that table; D and trimming were inferred from the DNA. The sample has 30,000 to 35,000 clones; around 73% are singletons. This entry is derived from a study of blood T cell repertoires in COVID-19. On the study more broadly: COVID-19 samples from acute and convalescent phases originated in the United States, Italy and Spain.

Trimming removed 0 bases from V and 2 bases from J, with 7 bases in between. Looked up from germline, CDR1 is LNHDA and CDR2 is SQIVND (reference sequence). This CDR3 has 14 amino acids. The source material was peripheral blood. The clonotype comes from a woman in her fifties or sixties with acute or convalescent COVID-19. V gene TRBV19 combines with J gene TRBJ1-2; D gene uncertain. The CDR3 DNA reads as TGTGCCAGTAGTATAGATGGGCCCAACTATGGCTACACCTTC. Amino acids: CASSIDGPNYGYTF. The entire variable domain, with the rest obtained from reference TRBV19 and TRBJ1-2, is as follows: DGGITQSPKYLFRKEGQNVTLSCEQNLNHDAMYWYRQDPGQGLRLIYYSQIVNDFQKGDIAEGYSVSREKKESFPLTVTSAQKNPTAFYLCASSIDGPNYGYTFGSGTRLTVV.